The 4 T cell receptor beta chains below come from one sample, sequenced in a study of early T cells in non-severe SARS-CoV-2 infection. TCRdb re-called the 5' RACE reads through MiXCR, storing one row per CDR3 protein. The sample consists of 30,000 to 35,000 distinct CDR3 sequences, around 7% of them appearing once. The sequencing sample was made of whole blood. The receptors stem from an adult who was a healthcare worker with PCR-confirmed SARS-CoV-2 infection or an uninfected control (not recorded which).

This clonotype has at least ten counts. This chain uses TRBV2 with TRBJ2-3; the D is unclear. In germline, CDR1 is SNHLY, CDR2 FYNNEI. The CDR3 covers 15 residues. The V end lost 3 bases, the J end lost 0 bases, and 10 bases lay between the germline ends. DNA of the CDR3: TGTGCCAGCAGTGAGCACTACACTAGCACAGATACGCAGTATTTT. Protein: CASSEHYTSTDTQYF.

At least ten counts were recorded for this clonotype. V and J are TRBV7-2 and TRBJ2-1; D not resolved. Trimming pared 1 base from V and 0 bases from J, leaving 13 bases between. This CDR3 is built from 17 residues. CDR1 SGHTA and CDR2 FQGNSA come from the germline V gene. The CDR3 loop is CASSLEMGSRSYNEQFF. CDR3 sequence (DNA): TGTGCCAGCAGCTTAGAAATGGGGTCACGCTCCTACAATGAGCAGTTCTTC.

A few counts support this clonotype. The chain couples TRBV28 to TRBJ1-1; tentative D call: TRBD1 (5 bases). Germline values: CDR1 MDHEN, CDR2 SYDVKM. The CDR3 extends over 13 amino acids. V dropped 2 bases and J dropped 1 base, with 5 bases sitting between them. CDR3 in DNA: TGTGCCAGCAGTTTAGGGACGAACACTGAAGCTTTCTTT. Translating gives CASSLGTNTEAFF. The entire variable domain, with the rest obtained from reference TRBV28 and TRBJ1-1, is as follows: DVKVTQSSRYLVKRTGEKVFLECVQDMDHENMFWYRQDPGLGLRLIYFSYDVKMKEKGDIPEGYSVSREKKERFSLILESASTNQTSMYLCASSLGTNTEAFFGQGTRLTVV.

This clonotype has more than one count but fewer than ten. V usage is TRBV6-6 and J usage is TRBJ2-3; the match to TRBD1 covers 9 bases. The CDR3 has 18 amino acids. V dropped 6 bases and J dropped 0; count of bases not matched to a gene: 13. Germline assignment: CDR1 MNHNY and CDR2 SVGAGI (reference sequence). The CDR3 nucleotides read TGTGCCAGCAGATCTACAGGGGGCACGGTAAAGAGCACAGATACGCAGTATTTT. It specifies CASRSTGGTVKSTDTQYF.